This TCR beta chain was identified in a study of cytomegalovirus exposure and HLA in healthy donors. Comment on this clone: Other DNA sequences in this specimen translate into the identical CDR3.

Profiled with immunoSEQ multiplex PCR; TCRdb holds only in-frame clones, not every one. The sample shows some 170,000 clones, 80% to 90% of them seen only once. The TCR originated in a young woman in good health and CMV-seronegative. The source material was PBMCs.

CDR3 DNA: TGTGCCAGCAGTCAACGGGAGAATAGTGAGCAGTTCTTC. Its protein is CASSQRENSEQFF. The rearrangement joins TRBV6-5 to TRBJ2-1; tentatively, D is TRBD2 (6 bases). Trimming stripped 5 bases from V and 9 bases from J, with 14 bases between. The CDR3 extends over 13 amino acids. Germline CDR1 reads MNHEY; CDR2 reads SVGAGI.